The rows below give T cell receptor beta chains drawn from one sample of a study of T cells in Graves' hyperthyroidism and ophthalmopathy. MiXCR, applied by TCRdb to the multiplex PCR reads, yields one record per CDR3 protein. This sample yields about 270,000 distinct CDR3 sequences, of which 20% to 25% are seen a single time; about 60% belongs to the top ten. Sequenced: blood. The receptors derive from a man aged 25 to 45 with Graves' ophthalmopathy. Both conserved end residues are trimmed from each CDR3.

>TRBJ2-5|TRBV6-1
ASIGLAGSWETQY
>TRBJ2-2|TRBV11-1
ASEGGTSGRHGTGELF
>TRBJ1-3|TRBV7-9
ASSSGQGNTIY
>TRBJ1-5|TRBV18
ASSPDRDQPQH
>TRBJ1-2|TRBV6-5
ASRPGQSNYGYT
>TRBJ1-1|TRBV5-1
ASSLGGQVHTEAF
>TRBJ2-6|TRBV6-5
ASSYSGGEGSGANVLT
>TRBJ1-2|TRBV2
ASTPGAGGYT
>TRBJ2-6|TRBV10-2
ASRVDGASSGANVLT
>TRBJ2-1|TRBV12-3/TRBV12-4
ASRSTGTGSDEQF
>TRBJ2-2|TRBV7-6
ASSLEVLSNTGELF
>TRBJ2-3|TRBV2
ASSDSPLGDTQY
>TRBJ2-7|TRBV3-1
ASSQRSSGYEQY
>TRBJ2-7|TRBV3-1
ASSPWTGTNTYEQY
>TRBJ2-7|TRBV5-5
ASSPGTSGRALGHEQY
>TRBJ2-3|TRBV7-8
ASSLGGRATDTQY
>TRBJ1-1|TRBV28
ASRENRADAF
>TRBJ2-7|TRBV20-1
SVWTASSYEQY
>TRBJ1-5|TRBV5-6
ASSSGPTGSNQPQH
>TRBJ2-1|TRBV11-1
ASSLVTRGSNEQF